This record covers a single T cell receptor (beta chain). The record originates from a study of cytomegalovirus exposure and HLA in healthy donors. Germline V lookup: CDR1 DFQATT, CDR2 SNEGSKA (reference sequence). The CDR3 is made up of 11 amino acids. The method was immunoSEQ multiplex PCR; TCRdb's version includes in-frame clones alone and lacks a portion of them. This table has about 110,000 clones, 88% appearing once. The receptor was isolated from a woman aged 18-30 years in good health and CMV-seronegative. This sequence joins TRBV20-1 and TRBJ2-7; tentative D call: TRBD2 (5 bases). Sequences were obtained from PBMCs. The CDR3 loop reads CKVLEGYEQYF. The CDR3 coding sequence is TGCAAGGTCCTCGAGGGATACGAGCAGTACTTC.